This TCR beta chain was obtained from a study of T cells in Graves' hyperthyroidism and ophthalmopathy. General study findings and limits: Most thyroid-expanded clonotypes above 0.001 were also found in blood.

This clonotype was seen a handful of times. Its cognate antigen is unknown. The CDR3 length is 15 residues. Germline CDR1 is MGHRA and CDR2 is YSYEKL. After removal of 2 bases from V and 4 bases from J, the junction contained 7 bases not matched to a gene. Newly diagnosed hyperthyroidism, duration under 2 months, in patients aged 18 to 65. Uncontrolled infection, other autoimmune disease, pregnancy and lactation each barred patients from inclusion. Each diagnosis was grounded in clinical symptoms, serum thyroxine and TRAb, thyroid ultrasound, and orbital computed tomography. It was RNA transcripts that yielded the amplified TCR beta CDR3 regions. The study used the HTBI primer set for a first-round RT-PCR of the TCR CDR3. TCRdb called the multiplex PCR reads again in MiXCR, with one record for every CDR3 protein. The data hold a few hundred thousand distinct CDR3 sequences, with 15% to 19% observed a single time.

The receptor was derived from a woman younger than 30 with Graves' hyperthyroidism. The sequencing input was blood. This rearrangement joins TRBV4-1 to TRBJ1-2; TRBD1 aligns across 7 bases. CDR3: CASSQTTGKTYGYTF. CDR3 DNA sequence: TGCGCCAGCAGCCAAACGACAGGGAAAACCTATGGCTACACCTTC.